The present entry profiles one TCR beta chain with its context. The data originate from a study of naive and memory T cell subsets. This CDR3 is 12 amino acids long. The germline V gene has CDR1 ENHRY and CDR2 SYGVKD. V shed 11 bases and J shed 2 bases, with 12 bases lying between them. Two oligonucleotides, mixed equimolar, formed the beta constant-region primer covering TRBC1 and TRBC2. A single record per CDR3 protein comes from TCRdb applying MiXCR to the UMI-ligation and nested PCR reads. The table includes more than 35,000 distinct CDR3 sequences, 13% detected once. This chain connects TRBV10-3 to TRBJ1-2; D is uncertain. Sequencing was carried out using effector memory CD4+ T cells from blood. Subset given: effector memory, CD45RA- CD27-. The clonotype was recovered from a human donor in good health. This chain's CDR3 is CAVAPDNYGYTF. Here the CDR3 DNA reads TGTGCCGTAGCACCCGACAACTATGGCTACACCTTC.